Listed below are T cell receptor beta chains from one sample, sequenced in a study of cytomegalovirus exposure and HLA in healthy donors. Profiling relied on immunoSEQ multiplex PCR, and the TCRdb table lists in-frame clones only, not all of them. This sample's clone table lists about 42,000 clones. Material: PBMCs. These receptors were obtained from a man aged 30 to 39 in good health and CMV-seronegative. Both conserved end residues are part of each CDR3. Each record gives: D gene, J gene, V gene, CDR3 protein, CDR3 DNA. A D gene is named only where the DNA matches it firmly.

. | TRBJ1-1 | TRBV30 | CAWNLQGWNTEAFF | TGTGCCTGGAATCTTCAGGGCTGGAACACTGAAGCTTTCTTT
TRBD2 | TRBJ2-7 | TRBV5-1 | CASSSGVYEQYF | TGCGCCAGCTCCAGCGGGGTCTACGAGCAGTACTTC
. | TRBJ2-1 | TRBV9 | CASSVDGAYYNEQFF | TGTGCCAGCAGCGTAGACGGAGCTTACTACAATGAGCAGTTCTTC
TRBD2 | TRBJ2-7 | TRBV29-1 | CSVVDGRANRYEQYF | TGCAGCGTTGTAGACGGGAGGGCCAACAGGTACGAGCAGTACTTC
TRBD1 | TRBJ2-5 | TRBV18 | CASSDGTGRETQYF | TGTGCCAGCTCAGACGGGACAGGGAGAGAGACCCAGTACTTC
. | TRBJ2-5 | TRBV4-2 | CASSQTGEYQETQYF | TGTGCCAGCAGCCAAACGGGAGAGTACCAAGAGACCCAGTACTTC
. | TRBJ1-5 | TRBV6-1 | CASSAANPGLTGNQPQHF | TGTGCCAGCAGTGCGGCTAACCCGGGACTTACAGGCAATCAGCCCCAGCATTTT
. | TRBJ2-3 | TRBV19 | CASRRVGGGTLTDTQYF | TGTGCCAGTAGAAGGGTAGGTGGCGGGACCCTCACAGATACGCAGTATTTT
TRBD1 | TRBJ2-5 | TRBV5-1 | CASSGTAGWETQYF | TGCGCCAGCAGTGGGACAGCTGGCTGGGAGACCCAGTACTTC
TRBD2 | TRBJ2-4 | TRBV4-3 | CASSQDRTGGPKNIQYF | TGCGCCAGCAGCCAAGATCGTACGGGAGGTCCCAAAAACATTCAGTACTTC
. | TRBJ2-7 | TRBV6-5 | CASSYWEASFYEQYF | TGTGCCAGCAGTTACTGGGAGGCCAGTTTTTACGAGCAGTACTTC
. | TRBJ1-1 | TRBV29-1 | CSVEPRQAISRAFF | TGCAGCGTTGAACCCCGACAGGCTATCTCGCGAGCTTTCTTT
. | TRBJ1-1 | TRBV29-1 | CSVERGSGTEAFF | TGCAGCGTTGAGCGGGGATCGGGCACTGAAGCTTTCTTT
TRBD2 | TRBJ2-5 | TRBV30 | CAWDRTSGRDAETQYF | TGTGCCTGGGATCGGACTAGCGGGAGGGATGCGGAGACCCAGTACTTC
TRBD1 | TRBJ1-1 | TRBV4-3 | CASSHLQGQGTEAFF | TGCGCCAGCAGCCATCTTCAGGGACAGGGAACTGAAGCTTTCTTT
. | TRBJ1-2 | TRBV5-6 | CASSPRTGGGYTF | TGTGCCAGCAGCCCCCGGACGGGGGGTGGCTACACCTTC
. | TRBJ2-1 | TRBV29-1 | CSSITGLSEQFF | TGCAGCTCAATAACAGGTCTAAGTGAGCAGTTCTTC
. | TRBJ1-1 | TRBV29-1 | CSVVVGGRFTEAFF | TGCAGCGTTGTGGTGGGGGGGCGTTTCACTGAAGCTTTCTTT
TRBD2 | TRBJ2-7 | TRBV7-8 | CASSLVLAGGPGYEQYF | TGTGCCAGCAGCTTAGTGCTAGCGGGAGGGCCTGGCTACGAGCAGTACTTC
. | TRBJ1-6 | TRBV6-5 | CASSYDGGENSPLHF | TGTGCCAGCAGTTACGATGGAGGGGAGAATTCACCCCTCCACTTT
. | TRBJ1-1 | TRBV7-6 | CASSRSRNTEAFF | TGTGCCAGCAGCCGCTCGAGGAACACTGAAGCTTTCTTT
TRBD1 | TRBJ2-7 | TRBV30 | CAWRAPGQGTYEQYF | TGTGCCTGGAGGGCCCCGGGACAGGGTACCTACGAGCAGTACTTC
. | TRBJ1-2 | TRBV7-2 | CASSPGGGNYGYTF | TGTGCCAGCAGCCCCGGGGGGGGGAACTATGGCTACACCTTC
. | TRBJ1-1 | TRBV6-1 | CASSDRGRQATNTEAFF | TGTGCCAGCAGTGATAGGGGTAGACAGGCCACGAACACTGAAGCTTTCTTT
. | TRBJ2-2 | TRBV19 | CASRTGTRTGELFF | TGTGCCAGTAGAACCGGTACTCGCACCGGGGAGCTGTTTTTT
. | TRBJ2-7 | TRBV4-3 | CASSQGGLASAYEQYF | TGCGCCAGCAGCCAAGGAGGTCTAGCGAGCGCCTACGAGCAGTACTTC
TRBD1 | TRBJ2-1 | TRBV27 | CASSFSGGAEQFF | TGTGCCAGCAGTTTTTCAGGGGGCGCTGAGCAGTTCTTC
TRBD1 | TRBJ2-7 | TRBV5-1 | CASSLVGTGVGYEQYF | TGCGCCAGCAGCTTGGTGGGGACAGGGGTTGGATACGAGCAGTACTTC
. | TRBJ2-7 | TRBV30 | CAAGLGGYEQYF | TGTGCCGCCGGACTGGGGGGCTACGAGCAGTACTTC
TRBD1 | TRBJ1-4 | TRBV6-1 | CASGDRGGNEKLFF | TGTGCCAGCGGGGACAGGGGAGGGAATGAAAAACTGTTTTTT
TRBD2 | TRBJ2-1 | TRBV5-1 | CASSLRTSVSEQFF | TGCGCCAGCAGCTTACGGACTAGCGTTTCTGAGCAGTTCTTC
TRBD1 | TRBJ1-3 | TRBV18 | CASSPRQGAGNTIYF | TGTGCCAGCTCGCCTCGACAGGGCGCTGGAAACACCATATATTTT
. | TRBJ2-7 | TRBV7-9 | CASSSQGWAYEQYF | TGTGCCAGCAGCTCACAGGGTTGGGCCTACGAGCAGTACTTC
TRBD2 | TRBJ2-1 | TRBV5-1 | CASSPTISGRALIDEQFF | TGCGCCAGCAGCCCGACAATAAGCGGGAGGGCCCTTATAGATGAGCAGTTCTTC
. | TRBJ1-2 | TRBV19 | CASSKTENYGYTF | TGTGCCAGTAGTAAAACAGAGAACTATGGCTACACCTTC
. | TRBJ1-3 | TRBV5-1 | CASKNQGGNSGNTIYF | TGCGCCAGCAAAAACCAGGGTGGGAACTCTGGAAACACCATATATTTT
TRBD2 | TRBJ2-1 | TRBV6-1 | CASRGGRAAYNEQFF | TGTGCCAGCCGCGGGGGGAGGGCCGCATACAATGAGCAGTTCTTC
. | TRBJ1-2 | TRBV9 | CASSVWGENYGYTF | TGTGCCAGCAGCGTGTGGGGCGAAAACTATGGCTACACCTTC
TRBD1 | TRBJ2-5 | TRBV2 | CASSSAGQGKETQYF | TGTGCCAGCAGTTCGGCGGGACAGGGTAAAGAGACCCAGTACTTC
. | TRBJ2-2 | TRBV7-3 | CASSLGAFNTGELFF | TGTGCCAGCAGCTTAGGGGCCTTCAACACCGGGGAGCTGTTTTTT
TRBD2 | TRBJ2-1 | TRBV2 | CASNTGTSGRPNEQFF | TGTGCCAGCAACACCGGGACTAGCGGGAGACCGAATGAGCAGTTCTTC
. | TRBJ2-7 | TRBV4-3 | CASSQEPGSYEQYF | TGCGCCAGCAGCCAAGAGCCGGGCTCCTACGAGCAGTACTTC